The rows below give T cell receptor beta chains drawn from one sample of a study of graft-versus-host responses after intestinal transplantation. TCRdb keeps only in-frame clones here, not all; method: immunoSEQ multiplex PCR. The data show around 110,000 clones, roughly 92% seen once. The antigens these receptors bind are not known. The sample here was unstimulated CD4+ T cells sorted from spleen or lymph node cells, taken before transplant. Receptors originate from a human donor who was the organ donor for an intestinal transplant. Both conserved end residues are trimmed from each CDR3.

TRBV7-8	TRBJ2-6	ASSAGPYSGANVLT
TRBV7-9	TRBJ1-1	ASSARTGLNTEAF
TRBV11-3	TRBJ2-3	ASSLGQAFRDTQY
TRBV4-1	TRBJ1-2	ASSQEGRGGNGYT
TRBV10-3	TRBJ2-7	AAHSGDSYEQY
TRBV27	TRBJ1-5	ASSLEGGRRQPQH
TRBV19	TRBJ2-3	ATDAGAPGDTQY
TRBV10-3	TRBJ1-1	AISEGGTNAEAF
TRBV2	TRBJ2-3	ASRAGTGGSDTQY
TRBV7-2	TRBJ1-3	ASSRTGVGNTIY
TRBV6-5	TRBJ2-7	ATRGEAYEQY
TRBV5-1	TRBJ2-2	ASSLGTGYTGELF
TRBV7-9	TRBJ2-7	ASSSTTGFYEQY
TRBV27	TRBJ2-1	ASSLLAGYNEQF
TRBV7-8	TRBJ2-7	ASSFLRGSSYEQY
TRBV5-5	TRBJ2-6	ASSSRTAGGQGANVLT
TRBV7-9	TRBJ2-3	ASSLGVSGRTDTQY
TRBV10-3	TRBJ2-1	AISESQQPTYNEQF
TRBV9	TRBJ2-3	ASSVEGGRPDTQY
TRBV5-1	TRBJ2-3	ASSLGPTTDTQY
TRBV28	TRBJ2-5	ASSQGGSYQETQY
TRBV2	TRBJ1-2	ASSKDGYT
TRBV5-1	TRBJ2-1	ASSIASGTGDNEQF
TRBV12-1	TRBJ2-1	ASRCPWGSGSLNEQF
TRBV6-5	TRBJ1-1	ASSRDGNTEAF
TRBV19	TRBJ2-3	ASRRGGAGEADTQY
TRBV28	TRBJ2-3	ASSFRGQGTDTQY
TRBV5-4	TRBJ2-7	ASSLVQRGDEQY
TRBV10-1	TRBJ1-1	ASSESGYTEAF
TRBV9	TRBJ2-1	ASSVGAGGYNEQF
TRBV6-4	TRBJ2-1	ASSRQGAYNEQF
TRBV30	TRBJ1-1	AWRRGDAAF